The 5 T cell receptor beta chains below all came from one sample that was sequenced in a study of blood T cell repertoires in COVID-19. The method was immunoSEQ multiplex PCR; TCRdb's version includes in-frame clones alone and lacks a portion of them. The sample yields around 100,000 clones, roughly 85% seen once. The sequenced material came from peripheral blood. The source of these receptors is a human donor in a cohort sampled during active COVID-19.

The chain carries TRBV4-3 and TRBJ1-5; 12 positions match TRBD1. Germline lookup yields CDR1 LGHNA and CDR2 YSLEER. The CDR3 length is 16 residues. V shed 11 bases and J 8 bases; nucleotides not matched to a gene: 16. The DNA of the CDR3 is TGCGCCGGGGGGACAGGGGGCCAAGGGCGTAAGAAGCCCCAGCATTTT. Protein: CAGGTGGQGRKKPQHF.

V is TRBV19 and J is TRBJ2-2; D might be TRBD1 (5 bases). The CDR3 is 13 residues long. Trimming removed 11 bases from V and 7 bases from J, with 17 bases in between. Germline CDR1 and CDR2: LNHDA and SQIVND (reference sequence). Written as DNA, the CDR3 is TGTGCCGGCTCCTCAGGGATAGACGGGGAGCTGTTTTTT. Its translation: CAGSSGIDGELFF.

The CDR3 region is CASSRSPSGASVTYEQYF. CDR3 coding DNA: TGCGCCAGCAGCCGATCCCCTAGCGGGGCCTCCGTTACCTACGAGCAGTACTTC. This rearrangement joins TRBV4-1 to TRBJ2-7; 9 nucleotides match TRBD2. This CDR3 is built from 18 residues. V lost 4 bases and J lost 2; bases outside the gene matches: 15. Germline V gene lookup returns CDR1 MGHRA and CDR2 YSYEKL.

This chain uses TRBV4-2 with TRBJ1-5; possible D gene TRBD1, 6 bases. CDR3 size: 16 residues. CDR1 and CDR2 (germline): LGHNA, YNFKEQ. V gave up 4 bases and J gave up 8 bases, with 21 bases separating them. The CDR3 reads CASSPVGRGEIKPQHF. In DNA form, the CDR3 reads TGTGCCAGCAGCCCGGTTGGCAGGGGTGAAATCAAGCCCCAGCATTTT.

The chain recombines TRBV6-5 with TRBJ1-2; D not certain. The length of the CDR3 is 15 residues. Germline loops: CDR1 MNHEY, CDR2 SVGAGI. V was cut by 1 base and J by 4 bases, with 13 bases left in between. CDR3 loop: CASSYLSGYGYGYTF. The CDR3 nucleotides are TGTGCCAGCAGTTACTTATCGGGGTACGGCTATGGCTACACCTTC.